The 30 T cell receptor beta chains presented below share a single source sample, sequenced in a study of blood T cell repertoires in COVID-19. TCRdb's copy holds only in-frame clones and misses some; the assay was immunoSEQ multiplex PCR. The sample lists a few hundred thousand clones, 70% to 90% occurring once. Sequencing input: peripheral blood. The receptors originated from a man aged 30 to 39 who had recovered from COVID-19.

This clone showed up just once. In DNA, the CDR3 is TGTGCCAGCAGCGACGGGACTAGCGAAGAGACCCAGTACTTC. Protein: CASSDGTSEETQYF. This chain joins TRBV11-2 and TRBJ2-5, with 10 bases fitting TRBD2. The CDR3 spans 14 residues. Germline V lookup: CDR1 SGHAT, CDR2 FQNNGV. V was clipped by 5 bases and J by 3 bases; unmatched bases: 3.

V gene TRBV20-1 combines with J gene TRBJ1-1; D is unclear. CDR1 and CDR2 from the germline V gene are DFQATT and SNEGSKA (reference sequence). This CDR3 has 11 residues. The V and J ends lost 1 base and 7 bases respectively, with 7 bases between them. CDR3 loop: CSARGELEAFF. The CDR3 nucleotides read TGCAGTGCTAGAGGAGAGCTTGAAGCTTTCTTT.

This clone appeared a single time. CDR3 nucleotides: TGTGCCAGTCTATCCAGGGGGACAGCTAACTATGGCTACACCTTC. Protein product: CASLSRGTANYGYTF. V gene TRBV19 combines with J gene TRBJ1-2, with TRBD1 identical over 7 bases. V lost 8 bases and J lost 0; bases outside the gene matches: 9. Looked up from germline, CDR1 is LNHDA and CDR2 is SQIVND (reference sequence). The CDR3 loop spans 15 amino acids.

V usage is TRBV19 and J usage is TRBJ2-7; 8 nucleotides agree with TRBD1. The CDR3 runs to 15 residues. Trimming cost V 4 bases and J 2 bases; bases outside gene matches: 7. Germline V lookup: CDR1 LNHDA, CDR2 SQIVND (reference sequence). In DNA, the CDR3 is TGTGCCAGTAGTACCTCCGGGACAGGACCCTACGAGCAGTACTTC. Residues: CASSTSGTGPYEQYF.

J is TRBJ1-2 and V is TRBV2; 9 bases map to TRBD1. This CDR3 contains 14 residues. The V and J ends lost 7 bases and 4 bases, in that order; junction bases with no gene match: 7. CDR1 SNHLY and CDR2 FYNNEI come from the germline V gene. Here the CDR3 reads CASTGDRDSYGYTF. CDR3 coding DNA: TGTGCCAGCACCGGGGACAGGGATTCCTATGGCTACACCTTC.

The chain combines TRBV7-8 with TRBJ1-5, with D unclear. V shed 5 bases and J shed 5 bases, with 7 bases lying between them. The CDR3 loop spans 12 amino acids. Germline CDR1 SGHVS, CDR2 FQNEAQ. The CDR3 bases are TGTGCCAGCAGCCACGGGGATCAGCCCCAGCATTTT. Translation gives CASSHGDQPQHF.

The genes are TRBV19 and TRBJ1-4; D call uncertain. The CDR3 length is 14 residues. The V gene's germline CDR1 is LNHDA and CDR2 SQIVND (reference sequence). With 8 bases removed from V and 4 bases from J, the gap between germline ends came to 14 bases. CDR3 loop: CASGVGRINEKLFF. The CDR3 bases are TGTGCCAGTGGTGTCGGCAGGATTAATGAAAAACTGTTTTTT. The whole variable domain, filled in from reference TRBV19 and TRBJ1-4, reads DGGITQSPKYLFRKEGQNVTLSCEQNLNHDAMYWYRQDPGQGLRLIYYSQIVNDFQKGDIAEGYSVSREKKESFPLTVTSAQKNPTAFYLCASGVGRINEKLFFGSGTQLSVL.

J is TRBJ1-3 and V is TRBV5-1; 8 positions agree with TRBD1. CDR1 is SGHRS and CDR2 is YFSETQ in the germline V gene. The J segment lost 4 bases and the V segment lost 4 bases, leaving 16 bases of the junction unmatched. CDR3 length: 18 amino acids. The CDR3 coding sequence is TGCGCCAGCAGCGGGGGGACAGGCCCCCAAAGGTTGGGAAACACCATATATTTT. Translated, it gives CASSGGTGPQRLGNTIYF.

This clone was observed a single time. The chain has TRBV9 and TRBJ2-2; D might be TRBD2 (5 bases). The germline gives CDR1 SGDLS, CDR2 YYNGEE. V was pared by 3 bases and J by 1 base, with 10 bases between. The CDR3 covers 15 residues. The DNA for the CDR3 is TGTGCCAGCAGCGCCTGGACTGGGAACACCGGGGAGCTGTTTTTT. Amino acid sequence: CASSAWTGNTGELFF.

This chain uses TRBV12-1 with TRBJ1-5; the table's D gene call, TRBD1, was not cross checked with the DNA. TRBV12-1 is recorded as a pseudogene. This CDR3 spans 15 amino acids. The CDR3 sequence is CASSSGTRFGQPQHF. The CDR3 DNA is TGTGCCAGCAGCTCCGGGACACGGTTCGGTCAGCCCCAGCATTTT.

This CDR3 is CASSFVGGDSGNTIYF. CDR3 DNA sequence: TGTGCCAGCAGCTTTGTGGGGGGGGACTCTGGAAACACCATATATTTT. The V call is TRBV7-2, the J call TRBJ1-3, with a tentative D call TRBD1 (5 bases). CDR1 SGHTA and CDR2 FQGNSA come from the germline V gene. The V end lost 3 bases, the J end lost 0 bases, and 12 bases lay between the germline ends. The CDR3 extends over 16 amino acids.

The genes are TRBV5-1 and TRBJ2-7; D gene unclear. CDR3 length: 14 amino acids. Per germline, CDR1 SGHRS and CDR2 YFSETQ. The germline V and J ends were trimmed by 4 bases and 4 bases, with 15 bases remaining between them. CDR3 sequence (DNA): TGCGCCAGCAGCCCCCTGAGTGGCGGTTACGAGCAGTACTTC. It encodes CASSPLSGGYEQYF.

The chain uses TRBV10-3 and TRBJ2-3; 7 bases agree with TRBD1. Germline-derived CDR1 and CDR2 are ENHRY and SYGVKD. The CDR3 loop spans 16 amino acids. The junction had 5 bases not matched to a gene; V was cut back by 2 bases and J by 0 bases. The CDR3 coding sequence is TGTGCCATCAGTGAGGGGAAGGGGGCAAGCACAGATACGCAGTATTTT. Translated, it gives CAISEGKGASTDTQYF.

The rearrangement joins TRBV5-1 to TRBJ2-3; D is uncertain. Germline CDR1 reads SGHRS; CDR2 reads YFSETQ. Trimming cost V 4 bases and J 0 bases, with 12 bases left between them. The CDR3 loop spans 15 amino acids. This chain's CDR3 is CASSPPDPSTDTQYF. The CDR3 DNA reads TGCGCCAGCAGCCCCCCAGATCCAAGCACAGATACGCAGTATTTT.

The CDR3 is CASSLADSTEQYF. In DNA form, the CDR3 reads TGTGCCAGCAGCTTAGCTGACTCAACAGAGCAGTACTTC. The chain uses TRBV13 and TRBJ2-7; D is uncertain. Germline CDR1 PRHDT, CDR2 FYEKMQ (reference sequence). V was cut by 1 base and J by 7 bases, with 11 bases left in between. This CDR3 is 13 amino acids long.

In nucleotides, the CDR3 is TGTGCCAGCAGCGAGGGAGTGGTAGACACCATATATTTT. It yields the protein CASSEGVVDTIYF. This chain joins TRBV9 and TRBJ1-3; D ambiguous. CDR1 SGDLS and CDR2 YYNGEE come from the germline V gene. Between the trimmed V and J ends, which lost 3 bases and 8 bases, there was a span of 12 bases. The CDR3 runs to 13 residues.

The V call is TRBV5-1, the J call TRBJ2-5; tentatively, D is TRBD1 (6 bases). CDR1 is SGHRS and CDR2 is YFSETQ in the germline V gene. V lost 2 bases to trimming and J lost 4 bases, with 12 bases between them. CDR3 size: 14 residues. The CDR3 DNA sequence: TGCGCCAGCAGCTTCGACAGGTGGACAGAGACCCAGTACTTC. It codes for CASSFDRWTETQYF.

This chain connects TRBV15 to TRBJ1-4; no clear D. Trimming pared 1 base from V and 3 bases from J, leaving 9 bases between. The V gene's germline CDR1 is LNHNV and CDR2 YYDKDF (reference sequence). The CDR3 consists of 15 residues. The CDR3: CATSRADSANEKLFF. CDR3 in DNA: TGTGCCACCAGCAGAGCTGACTCAGCTAATGAAAAACTGTTTTTT.

The chain joins TRBV6-1 to TRBJ1-6; D possibly corresponds to TRBD1 (6 bases). The V end lost 0 bases, the J end lost 11 bases, and 8 bases lay between the germline ends. The CDR3 is made up of 13 amino acids. Germline V CDR1 and CDR2: MNHNS, SASEGT. Here the CDR3 reads CASSEAQGTPLHF. CDR3 nucleotides: TGTGCCAGCAGTGAAGCCCAGGGGACACCCCTCCACTTT.

V usage is TRBV19 and J usage is TRBJ2-2; TRBD2 is a possible D gene (6 bases). V was cut by 7 bases and J by 4 bases, with 16 bases left in between. This CDR3 comprises 15 residues. Germline V gene sequence: CDR1 LNHDA, CDR2 SQIVND (reference sequence). The CDR3 DNA reads as TGTGCCAGTAATCCTAACGGGGGTCGCACCGGGGAGCTGTTTTTT. It specifies CASNPNGGRTGELFF.

The V gene is TRBV5-1, the J gene TRBJ1-6; D unresolved. Germline V CDR1 and CDR2: SGHRS, YFSETQ. The V gene lost 4 bases and the J gene lost 10 bases, with 12 bases spanning the gap. The CDR3 extends over 13 amino acids. In DNA form, the CDR3 reads TGCGCCAGCAGCGTGTACGGCGGGTCACCCCTCCACTTT. It codes for CASSVYGGSPLHF.

This chain joins TRBV5-1 and TRBJ1-1; 7 nucleotides align to TRBD1. V dropped 4 bases and J dropped 8; count of bases not matched to a gene: 2. The germline V gene has CDR1 SGHRS and CDR2 YFSETQ. This CDR3 has 11 residues. CDR3 sequence: CASSATGEAFF. CDR3 coding DNA: TGCGCCAGCAGCGCGACAGGGGAAGCTTTCTTT.

The chain recombines TRBV5-6 with TRBJ1-2; maybe TRBD1 (5 bases). CDR1 is SGHDT, CDR2 YYEEEE, per germline. This CDR3 contains 14 residues. The V end lost 4 bases, the J end lost 2 bases, and 12 bases lay between the germline ends. CDR3 coding DNA: TGTGCCAGCAGCCGGCGAGACAGCAACTATGGCTACACCTTC. It encodes CASSRRDSNYGYTF.

The chain recombines TRBV10-1 with TRBJ2-1; no clear D gene. V was shortened by 4 bases and J by 7 bases, with 5 bases between the two germline ends. This CDR3 contains 11 residues. Germline V gene lookup returns CDR1 WNHNN and CDR2 SYGVQD (reference sequence). The CDR3 DNA reads as TGCGCCAGCAGTGGTAGTAATGAGCAGTTCTTC. This codes for CASSGSNEQFF.

The chain has TRBV7-6 and TRBJ2-7; D is perhaps TRBD2 (5 bases). Trimming stripped 3 bases from V and 5 bases from J, with 5 bases between. Per the germline V gene, CDR1 is SGHVS and CDR2 is FNYEAQ. The CDR3 is made up of 11 amino acids. CDR3: CASSFGNEQYF. Written as DNA, the CDR3 is TGTGCCAGCAGCTTCGGGAACGAGCAGTACTTC.

Worth noting for this clone: The same CDR3 can be traced to other DNA sequences in this sample. The chain is built from TRBV12-3 or TRBV12-4 and TRBJ1-2; D is possibly TRBD1 (6 bases). Trimming pared 4 bases from V and 4 bases from J, leaving 10 bases between. The CDR3 consists of 13 residues. CDR3 region: CASSSGQFYGYTF. The CDR3 coding sequence is TGTGCCAGCAGTTCCGGACAGTTCTATGGCTACACCTTC.

The chain combines TRBV5-1 with TRBJ2-6, with a possible D match to TRBD2 (6 bases). The CDR3 runs 18 residues. V shed 4 bases and J shed 2 bases, with 19 bases lying between them. From germline, CDR1 is SGHRS and CDR2 YFSETQ. The CDR3 reads CASSRRRAGIPGANVLTF. DNA for the CDR3: TGCGCCAGCAGCCGGAGGAGGGCGGGTATCCCTGGGGCCAACGTCCTGACTTTC.

This clone showed up just a few times. The chain employs TRBV12-5 and TRBJ1-5; D is unresolved. Deletions cut 0 bases from V and 6 bases from J, with 9 bases between. From germline, CDR1 is LGHNT and CDR2 FRNRAP. This CDR3 region has 14 residues. The chain's CDR3 is CASGLVEDRQPQHF. CDR3 sequence (DNA): TGTGCTAGTGGTTTGGTAGAGGATCGTCAGCCCCAGCATTTT.

Written as DNA, the CDR3 is TGTGCCAGCAGCCTAGGCGGGACGCGCACCTATGGCTACACCTTC. Its translation is CASSLGGTRTYGYTF. The chain combines TRBV7-2 with TRBJ1-2, with a tentative D call TRBD1 (5 bases). Deletions cut 5 bases from V and 4 bases from J, with 17 bases between. Germline V gene sequence: CDR1 SGHTA, CDR2 FQGNSA. The CDR3 consists of 15 residues.

The rearrangement joins TRBV19 to TRBJ2-3; unclear D gene. Trimming took off 2 bases at V and 6 bases at J, with 12 bases between the two ends. Germline assignment: CDR1 LNHDA and CDR2 SQIVND (reference sequence). The CDR3 consists of 14 residues. In nucleotides, the CDR3 is TGTGCCAGTAGTATAATCCCCAGCGCCGATACGCAGTATTTT. Its protein is CASSIIPSADTQYF.